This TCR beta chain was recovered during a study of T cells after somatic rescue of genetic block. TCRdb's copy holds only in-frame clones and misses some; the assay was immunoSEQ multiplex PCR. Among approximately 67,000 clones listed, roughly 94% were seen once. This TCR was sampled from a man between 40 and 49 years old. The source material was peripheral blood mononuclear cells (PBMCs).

The CDR3 DNA sequence: TGTGCCAGCAGCCAACTCGGGACATTGAACAATGAGCAGTTCTTC. Encoded protein: CASSQLGTLNNEQFF. The genes are TRBV6-5 and TRBJ2-1; D is perhaps TRBD1 (6 bases). Germline loops: CDR1 MNHEY, CDR2 SVGAGI. Trimming took off 6 bases at V and 5 bases at J, with 17 bases between the two ends. The CDR3 runs to 15 residues.